The next 19 T cell receptor beta chains were all read from a single sample in a study of blood T cells in healthy people across ages (dated by TCRdb to the mid-2010s). Library creation used 5' RACE. The listed sequencing device is Illumina HiSeq 2500. A second PCR of roughly 6 to 11 cycles was run with a J-beta primer mix and a sample-barcoded 5' primer. In-frame beta chains were kept once TCRdb had trimmed the public reads at Q25 with fastp and called clones with MiXCR. Rows are combined by CDR3 protein, so each entry shows the most common genes and DNA. Across this sample there are about 650,000 distinct CDR3 sequences, with about 30% seen only once. 15% of the sample belongs to the ten largest clones. The sample taken for sequencing was blood. The receptors were gathered from a woman older than 75 in good health. Donor details come from another sample of the same person, matched by shared clones.

This chain links TRBV4-1 with TRBJ2-1; no clear D gene. The CDR3 runs to 15 residues. The ends were cut back, 0 bases at V and 6 bases at J, with 12 bases in the middle. Germline CDR1 reads MGHRA; CDR2 reads YSYEKL. This CDR3 is CASSQEPVEANEQFF. The CDR3 nucleotides read TGCGCCAGCAGCCAAGAACCAGTGGAAGCCAATGAGCAGTTCTTC.

The chain employs TRBV7-3 and TRBJ1-1, with 7 bases that match TRBD1. CDR3 length: 15 amino acids. Germline-derived CDR1 and CDR2 are SGHTA and FQGTGA. J lost 1 base, V lost 5 bases, and 7 bases had no gene match. The CDR3 protein is CASSRRGLGNTEAFF. The CDR3, as DNA: TGTGCCAGCAGCCGTAGGGGGCTTGGGAACACTGAAGCTTTCTTT.

In the case of this clonotype: This may be a read error: a much more frequent sequence differs by one nucleotide. The J gene is TRBJ2-3, the V gene TRBV6-5, with 9 bases fitting TRBD2. The CDR3 is 16 amino acids. CDR1 and CDR2 (germline): MNHEY, SVGAGI. J lost 6 bases, V lost 4 bases, and 11 bases had no gene match. The CDR3 DNA reads TGTGCCAGCAGTTCGGGACGAGCGGGGGGAGTTGATACGCAGTATTTT. Its protein product is CASSSGRAGGVDTQYF.

Many counts were recorded for this clonotype. The CDR3, as DNA: TGTGCCAGTCTTGCTGTAGGTACCAACTATGGCTACACCTTC. This gives the protein CASLAVGTNYGYTF. V gene TRBV19 combines with J gene TRBJ1-2, with D unresolved. Germline values: CDR1 LNHDA, CDR2 SQIVND (reference sequence). V was clipped by 8 bases and J by 2 bases, with 15 bases between them. The CDR3 sequence is 14 residues long. The full variable domain, in which reference TRBV19 and TRBJ1-2 provide the parts outside the CDR3, is DGGITQSPKYLFRKEGQNVTLSCEQNLNHDAMYWYRQDPGQGLRLIYYSQIVNDFQKGDIAEGYSVSREKKESFPLTVTSAQKNPTAFYLCASLAVGTNYGYTFGSGTRLTVV.

This clonotype was observed at least ten times. The chain combines TRBV6-1 with TRBJ2-7, with D hard to call. This CDR3 has 14 residues. Deletions cut 5 bases from V and 2 bases from J, with 13 bases between. Looked up from germline, CDR1 is MNHNS and CDR2 is SASEGT. CDR3 loop: CASSPWTDPYEQYF. The CDR3 nucleotides read TGTGCCAGCAGTCCATGGACGGATCCCTACGAGCAGTACTTC.

This clonotype was detected ten times or more. The rearrangement uses TRBV4-1 and TRBJ2-6; unclear D gene. The CDR3 loop spans 17 amino acids. Per the germline V gene, CDR1 is MGHRA and CDR2 is YSYEKL. Trimming cost V 0 bases and J 1 base, with 10 bases left between them. The CDR3 DNA follows: TGCGCCAGCAGCCAAGACGGGTCGCTATCTGGGGCCAACGTCCTGACTTTC. It specifies CASSQDGSLSGANVLTF.

In this sample, this clonotype turned up many times. This rearrangement joins TRBV3-1 to TRBJ2-5; 8 bases map to TRBD1. CDR3 length equals 14 residues. Germline V gene data show CDR1 as LGHDT and CDR2 as YNNKEL (reference sequence). Losses at the gene ends were 3 bases for V and 5 bases for J; bases not matched to a gene: 5. The CDR3, as DNA: TGTGCCAGCAGCCACGCAGGGGGCTTGGAGACCCAGTACTTC. Its translation: CASSHAGGLETQYF.

This clonotype was found many times. V is TRBV20-1 and J is TRBJ2-3; perhaps D is TRBD1 or TRBD2 (6 bases each). The germline V gene has CDR1 DFQATT and CDR2 SNEGSKA (reference sequence). The length of the CDR3 is 13 residues. V lost 3 bases and J lost 4, with 11 bases in between. The CDR3 sequence: CSASPGAADTQYF. In DNA form, the CDR3 reads TGCAGTGCTAGCCCGGGGGCGGCAGATACGCAGTATTTT.

As to this clonotype: Compared with germline, one end of the junction differs, possibly owing to a read error. The CDR3: CTSSRDNSITDTQYF. CDR3 DNA sequence: TGTACCAGCAGTCGGGACAACTCTATCACAGATACGCAGTATTTT. The chain has TRBV2 and TRBJ2-3; tentative D call: TRBD1 (6 bases). The germline CDR1 and CDR2 sequences are SNHLY and FYNNEI. The CDR3 loop spans 15 amino acids.

This clonotype was counted at least ten times. The J gene is TRBJ1-2, the V gene TRBV6-2 or TRBV6-3; maybe TRBD1 (6 bases). V gave up 6 bases and J gave up 7 bases, with 12 bases separating them. The V gene's germline CDR1 is MNHEY and CDR2 SVGEGT. The CDR3 runs to 12 residues. The DNA for the CDR3 is TGTGCCAGCAGAACAGGGATAAGTGGCTACACCTTC. This gives the protein CASRTGISGYTF.

Comments on this clonotype: Germline and junction disagree at one end, which may indicate a read error. The gene calls are TRBV12-3 or TRBV12-4 and TRBJ1-1; D remains ambiguous. This CDR3 contains 15 residues. CDR3 region: CASSSDGLLNTETFF. Here the CDR3 DNA reads TGTGCCAGCAGTTCCGACGGACTGCTGAACACTGAAACTTTCTTT.

The chain joins TRBV20-1 to TRBJ2-3, with TRBD2 identical over 7 bases. The V segment lost 5 bases and the J segment 1 base; nucleotides outside the gene matches: 9. This CDR3 is 15 amino acids long. Germline loops: CDR1 DFQATT, CDR2 SNEGSKA (reference sequence). For the CDR3, the DNA is TGCAGTGCTGTCGAGGGAGCGGGACGCACAGATACGCAGTATTTT. Its protein product is CSAVEGAGRTDTQYF.

This clonotype was seen ten or more times. A much larger clone is a single base away; this may be a read error. V and J are TRBV5-6 and TRBJ2-7; D remains unclear. With 3 bases removed from V and 3 bases from J, the gap between germline ends came to 13 bases. Germline loops: CDR1 SGHDT, CDR2 YYEEEE. The CDR3 has 14 residues. The CDR3 protein is CASSWPGLGYEQYF. CDR3 nucleotides: TGTGCCAGCAGCTGGCCCGGTTTGGGCTACGAGCAGTACTTC.

This chain connects TRBV21-1 to TRBJ1-1. TRBV21-1 is a pseudogene locus. The CDR3 totals 12 residues. The CDR3 sequence is CASSNTHPEAFF. CDR3 nucleotides: TGTGCCAGCAGCAACACTCACCCTGAAGCTTTCTTT.

This clonotype was seen once. Compared with germline, one end of the junction differs, possibly owing to a read error. The V gene is TRBV7-2, the J gene TRBJ1-4; weak D call: TRBD1 (5 bases). Germline CDR1 and CDR2: SGHTA and FQGNSA. The CDR3 runs to 16 residues. The CDR3 coding sequence is TGTGCCAGCAGCTTATGGCAGGGACCGACTAATGAAAAACCGTTTTTT. It specifies CASSLWQGPTNEKPFF.

A remark on this clonotype: One base away lies a much larger clone, so this may be a sequencing read error. The chain uses TRBV20-1 and TRBJ2-1, with 7 nucleotides matching TRBD2. The germline V gene has CDR1 DFQATT and CDR2 SNEGSKA (reference sequence). This CDR3 region has 14 residues. Here the CDR3 DNA reads TGCAGTGCCGCGGGCGGGGGACTCTACAATGAGCAGGTCTTC. Its translation: CSAAGGGLYNEQVF.

The chain is built from TRBV27 and TRBJ1-2; D may be TRBD1 (5 bases). V shed 2 bases and J shed 4 bases, with 14 bases lying between them. The germline V gene has CDR1 MNHEY and CDR2 SMNVEV (reference sequence). The CDR3 totals 15 residues. The CDR3 protein is CASSLSSGDPYGYTF. The CDR3 DNA reads as TGTGCCAGCAGTTTAAGTTCGGGGGATCCCTATGGCTACACCTTC.

About this clonotype: This could be a read error, since a much larger clone is one nucleotide away. The rearrangement joins TRBV4-3 to TRBJ2-3; a weak D match, TRBD2 (7 bases). CDR1 LGHNA and CDR2 YSLEER come from the germline V gene. The CDR3 loop spans 18 amino acids. CDR3 in DNA: TGCGCCAGCAGCCAAGAAGGGGGGGGAGGCCCCAGCACAGGTACGCAGTATTTT. Translation gives CASSQEGGGGPSTGTQYF.

There are many counts of this clonotype. The V and J genes are TRBV20-1 and TRBJ2-3; a possible D gene is TRBD2 (6 bases). Trimming left V 3 bases short and J 4 bases short, with 8 bases between. This CDR3 is 12 amino acids long. Germline CDR1 DFQATT, CDR2 SNEGSKA (reference sequence). CDR3 sequence (DNA): TGCAGTGCTAGGAGACTAGCAGATACGCAGTATTTT. This codes for CSARRLADTQYF.